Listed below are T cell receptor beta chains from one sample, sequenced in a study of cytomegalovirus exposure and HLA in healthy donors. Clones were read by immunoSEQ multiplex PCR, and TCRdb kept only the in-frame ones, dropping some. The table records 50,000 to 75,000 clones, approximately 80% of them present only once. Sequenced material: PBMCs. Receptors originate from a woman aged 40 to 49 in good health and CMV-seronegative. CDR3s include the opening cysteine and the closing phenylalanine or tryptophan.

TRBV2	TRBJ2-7	CASNSGRAKSYEQYF
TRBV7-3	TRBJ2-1	CASSLGTGNEQFF
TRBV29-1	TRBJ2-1	CSVDRGSGYNEQFF
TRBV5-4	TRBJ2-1	CASSLGGLATYNEQFF
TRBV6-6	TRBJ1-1	CASSYETVNTEAFF
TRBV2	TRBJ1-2	CASSPQGLAYGYTF
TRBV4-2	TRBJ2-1	CASSQPGRGDEQFF
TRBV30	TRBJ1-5	CAWSRGTAGNQPQHF
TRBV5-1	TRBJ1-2	CASSLQTGGDYGYTF
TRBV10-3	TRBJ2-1	CATADRGRTNEQFF
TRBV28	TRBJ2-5	CASSPSSGGETQYF
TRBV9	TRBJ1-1	CASTPTGMNTEAFF
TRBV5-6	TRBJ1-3	CASSPGGGSGNTIYF
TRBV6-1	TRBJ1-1	CATTSTGHTEAFF
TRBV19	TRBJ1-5	CASSSPMGLSNQPQHF
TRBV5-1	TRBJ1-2	CASSLEGQGNYGYTF
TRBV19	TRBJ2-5	CASSMIRGYQETQYF
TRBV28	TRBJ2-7	CASSVAFQGQYF
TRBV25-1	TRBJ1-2	CASSGPGQEGSWDGYTF
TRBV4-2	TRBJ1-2	CASSQAGEGIYGYTF
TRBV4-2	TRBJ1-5	CASSQGTGGKPQHF
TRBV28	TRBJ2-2	CASSGLAGGEGGELFF
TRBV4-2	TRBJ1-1	CASSQALGGRGTEAFF
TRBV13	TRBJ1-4	CASSSSGVKEKLFF
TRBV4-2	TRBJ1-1	CASSQETENTEAFF
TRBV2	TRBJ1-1	CASSKEGSTEAFF
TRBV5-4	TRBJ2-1	CASSLYPGQGAGEQFF
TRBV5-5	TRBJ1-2	CASSTTGTGNYGYTF
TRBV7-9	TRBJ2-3	CASSPRTSGGVYTQYF
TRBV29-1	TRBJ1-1	CSVSTAVNTEAFF
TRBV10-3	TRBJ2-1	CAISTKGLAANNEQFF
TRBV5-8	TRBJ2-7	CASRFAWELAGAEQYF
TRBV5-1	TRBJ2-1	CASQEVSGSYNEQFF
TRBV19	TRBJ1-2	CASTTSGNRASNYGYTF
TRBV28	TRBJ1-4	CASSTAQGVREKLFF
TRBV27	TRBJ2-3	CASSLGAGSRADTQYF
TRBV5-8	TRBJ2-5	CASSWMGGRRETQYF
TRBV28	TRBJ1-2	CASRPMGAGGEDGYTF
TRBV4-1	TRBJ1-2	CASSQDHPGYGYTF
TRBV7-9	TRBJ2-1	CASSLVTSAHYNEQFF
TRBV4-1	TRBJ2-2	CASSQGPNTGELFF
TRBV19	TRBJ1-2	CASSSQGDITNYGYTF
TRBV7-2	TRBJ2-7	CASSLTRANYEQYF
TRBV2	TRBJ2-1	CASIAGGNEQFF
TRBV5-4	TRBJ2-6	CASSYPGQGAGANVLTF
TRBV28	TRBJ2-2	CASSGRTRTGELFF
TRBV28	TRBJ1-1	CASSLGDRTNTEAFF
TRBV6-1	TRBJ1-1	CASARGHLTNTEAFF
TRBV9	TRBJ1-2	CASSVVETSRGGYTF
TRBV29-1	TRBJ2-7	CSASGLASSYEQYF
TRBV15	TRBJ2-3	CASTGPSGDTQYF
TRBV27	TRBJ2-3	CASSFAGGGPDTQYF